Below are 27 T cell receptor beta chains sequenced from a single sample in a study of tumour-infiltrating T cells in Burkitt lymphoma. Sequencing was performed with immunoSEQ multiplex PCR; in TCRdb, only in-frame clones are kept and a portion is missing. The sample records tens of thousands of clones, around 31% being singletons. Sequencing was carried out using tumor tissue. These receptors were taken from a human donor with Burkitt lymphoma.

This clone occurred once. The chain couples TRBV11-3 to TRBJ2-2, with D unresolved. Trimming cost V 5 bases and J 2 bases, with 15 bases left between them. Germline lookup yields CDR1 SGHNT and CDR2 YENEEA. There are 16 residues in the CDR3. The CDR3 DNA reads TGTGCCAGCAGCCCGAGAATTCCGGGCAACACCGGGGAGCTGTTTTTT. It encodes CASSPRIPGNTGELFF. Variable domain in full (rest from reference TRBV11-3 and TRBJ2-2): EAGVVQSPRYKIIEKKQPVAFWCNPISGHNTLYWYLQNLGQGPELLIRYENEEAVDDSQLPKDRFSAERLKGVDSTLKIQPAELGDSAVYLCASSPRIPGNTGELFFGEGSRLTVL.

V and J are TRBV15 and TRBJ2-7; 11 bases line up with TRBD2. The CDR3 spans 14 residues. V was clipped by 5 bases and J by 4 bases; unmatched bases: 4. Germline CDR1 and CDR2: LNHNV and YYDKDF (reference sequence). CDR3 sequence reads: CATSAGLAGYEQYF. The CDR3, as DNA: TGTGCCACCAGCGCTGGACTAGCGGGTTACGAGCAGTACTTC. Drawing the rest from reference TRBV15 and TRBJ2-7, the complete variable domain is DAMVIQNPRYQVTQFGKPVTLSCSQTLNHNVMYWYQQKSSQAPKLLFHYYDKDFNNEADTPDNFQSRRPNTSFCFLDIRSPGLGDTAMYLCATSAGLAGYEQYFGPGTRLTVT.

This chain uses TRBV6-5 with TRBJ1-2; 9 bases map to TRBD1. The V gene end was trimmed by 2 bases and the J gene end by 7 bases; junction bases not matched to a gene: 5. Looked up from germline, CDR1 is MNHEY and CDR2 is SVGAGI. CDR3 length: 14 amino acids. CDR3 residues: CASSYNRGLGGYTF. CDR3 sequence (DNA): TGTGCCAGCAGTTACAACAGGGGGCTAGGTGGCTACACCTTC.

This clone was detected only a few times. The CDR3 DNA reads as TGCGCCAGCAGCCAAGCTGGGCCAGGGGGTTCACCCCTCCACTTT. It is translated as CASSQAGPGGSPLHF. The V and J genes are TRBV4-1 and TRBJ1-6; 7 bases align to TRBD1. This CDR3 has 15 amino acids. V trimming: 1 base; J trimming: 9 bases; junction bases outside the gene matches: 6. CDR1 is MGHRA, CDR2 YSYEKL, per germline.

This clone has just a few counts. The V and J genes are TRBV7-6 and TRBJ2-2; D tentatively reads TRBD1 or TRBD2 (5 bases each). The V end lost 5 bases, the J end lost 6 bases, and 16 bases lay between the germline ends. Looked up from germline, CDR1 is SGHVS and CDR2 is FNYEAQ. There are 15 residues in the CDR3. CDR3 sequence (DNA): TGTGCCAGCAGCCCTACGACCGGGACCGCCGGGGAGCTGTTTTTT. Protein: CASSPTTGTAGELFF.

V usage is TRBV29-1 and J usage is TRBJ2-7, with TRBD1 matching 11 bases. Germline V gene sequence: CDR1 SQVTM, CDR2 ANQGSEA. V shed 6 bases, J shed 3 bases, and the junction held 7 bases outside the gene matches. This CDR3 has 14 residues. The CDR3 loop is CSVDPGTGGYEQYF. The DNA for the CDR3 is TGCAGCGTGGACCCCGGGACAGGGGGCTACGAGCAGTACTTC.

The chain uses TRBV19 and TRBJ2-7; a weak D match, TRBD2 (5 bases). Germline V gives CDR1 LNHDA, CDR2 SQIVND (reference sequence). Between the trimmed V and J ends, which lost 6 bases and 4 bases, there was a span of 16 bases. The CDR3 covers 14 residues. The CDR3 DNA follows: TGTGCCAGTAGCGAGGGATGGAGTCGGTACGAGCAGTACTTC. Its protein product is CASSEGWSRYEQYF.

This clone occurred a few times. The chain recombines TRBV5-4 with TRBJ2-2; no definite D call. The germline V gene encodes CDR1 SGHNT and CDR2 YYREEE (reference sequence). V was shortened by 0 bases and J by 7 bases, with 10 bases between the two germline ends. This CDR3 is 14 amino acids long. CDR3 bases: TGTGCCAGCAGCTTGGATTACCAGAACGGGGAGCTGTTTTTT. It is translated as CASSLDYQNGELFF.

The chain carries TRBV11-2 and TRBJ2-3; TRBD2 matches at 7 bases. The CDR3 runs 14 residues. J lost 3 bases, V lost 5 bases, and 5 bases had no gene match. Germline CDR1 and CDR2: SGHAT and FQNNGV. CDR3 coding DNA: TGTGCCAGCAGCCTGCCAGCGGGGACAGATACGCAGTATTTT. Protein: CASSLPAGTDTQYF.

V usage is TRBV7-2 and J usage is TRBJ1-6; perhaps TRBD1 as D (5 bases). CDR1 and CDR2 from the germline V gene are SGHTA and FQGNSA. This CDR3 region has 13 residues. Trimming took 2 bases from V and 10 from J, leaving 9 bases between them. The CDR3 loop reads CASSLQGDSPLHF. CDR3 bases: TGTGCCAGCAGCTTACAAGGGGACTCACCCCTCCACTTT.

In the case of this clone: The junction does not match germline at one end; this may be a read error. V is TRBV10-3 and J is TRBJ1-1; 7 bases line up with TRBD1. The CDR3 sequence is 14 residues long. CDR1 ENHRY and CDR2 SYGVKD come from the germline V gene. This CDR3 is CASSEPDRATEAFF. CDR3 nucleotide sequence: TGTGCCAGCAGTGAACCCGACAGGGCCACTGAAGCTTTCTTT.

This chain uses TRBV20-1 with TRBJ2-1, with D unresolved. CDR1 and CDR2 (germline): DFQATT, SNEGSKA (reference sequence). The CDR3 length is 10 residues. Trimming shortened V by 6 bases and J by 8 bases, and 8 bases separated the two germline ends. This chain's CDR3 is CSARLDEQFF. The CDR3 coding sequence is TGCAGTGCGAGACTTGATGAGCAGTTCTTC.

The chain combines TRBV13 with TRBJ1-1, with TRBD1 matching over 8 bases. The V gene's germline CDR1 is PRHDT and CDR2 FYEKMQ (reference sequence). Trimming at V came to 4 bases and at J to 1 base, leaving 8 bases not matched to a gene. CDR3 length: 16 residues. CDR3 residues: CASSWPWTGTNTEAFF. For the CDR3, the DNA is TGTGCCAGCAGCTGGCCCTGGACAGGGACGAACACTGAAGCTTTCTTT.

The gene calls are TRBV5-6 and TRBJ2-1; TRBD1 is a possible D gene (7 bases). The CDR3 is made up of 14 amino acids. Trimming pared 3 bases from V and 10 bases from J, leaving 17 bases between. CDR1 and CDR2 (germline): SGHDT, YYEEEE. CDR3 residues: CASSWGQGGTEQFF. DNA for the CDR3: TGTGCCAGCAGCTGGGGCCAGGGGGGAACGGAGCAGTTCTTC.

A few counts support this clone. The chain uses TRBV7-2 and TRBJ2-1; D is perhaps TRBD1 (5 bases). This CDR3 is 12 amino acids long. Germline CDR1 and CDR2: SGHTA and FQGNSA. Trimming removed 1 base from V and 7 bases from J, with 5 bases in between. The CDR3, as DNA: TGTGCCAGCAGCTTAGGACAGAATGAGCAGTTCTTC. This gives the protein CASSLGQNEQFF.

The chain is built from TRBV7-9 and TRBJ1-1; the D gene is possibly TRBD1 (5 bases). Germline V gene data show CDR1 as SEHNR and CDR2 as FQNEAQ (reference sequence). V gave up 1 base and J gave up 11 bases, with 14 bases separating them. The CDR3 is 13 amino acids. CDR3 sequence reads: CASSLGQTGNAFF. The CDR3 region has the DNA TGTGCCAGCAGCTTAGGGCAAACAGGAAACGCTTTCTTT.

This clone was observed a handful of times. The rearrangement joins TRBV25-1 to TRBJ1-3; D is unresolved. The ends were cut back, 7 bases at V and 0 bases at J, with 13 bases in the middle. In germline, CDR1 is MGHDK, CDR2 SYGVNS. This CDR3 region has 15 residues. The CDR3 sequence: CASTNDYGSGNTIYF. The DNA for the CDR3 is TGTGCCAGCACCAACGACTACGGCTCTGGAAACACCATATATTTT.

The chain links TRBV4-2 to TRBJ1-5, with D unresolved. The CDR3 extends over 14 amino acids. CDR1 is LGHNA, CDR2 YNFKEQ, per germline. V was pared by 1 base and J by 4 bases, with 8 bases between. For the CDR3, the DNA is TGTGCCAGCAGCCAAGGGACCGGAAATCAGCCCCAGCATTTT. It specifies CASSQGTGNQPQHF.

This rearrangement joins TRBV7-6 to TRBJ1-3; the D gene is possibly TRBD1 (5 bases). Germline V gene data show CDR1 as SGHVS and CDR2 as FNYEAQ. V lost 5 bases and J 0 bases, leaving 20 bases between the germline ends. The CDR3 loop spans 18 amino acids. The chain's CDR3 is CASSAEMGPKNSGNTIYF. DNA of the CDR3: TGTGCCAGCAGCGCGGAAATGGGACCGAAAAACTCTGGAAACACCATATATTTT.

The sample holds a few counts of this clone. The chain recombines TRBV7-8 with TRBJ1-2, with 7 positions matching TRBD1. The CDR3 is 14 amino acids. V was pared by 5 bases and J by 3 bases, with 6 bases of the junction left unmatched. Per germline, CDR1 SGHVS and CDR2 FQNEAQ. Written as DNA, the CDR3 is TGTGCCAGCAGCCCTCAACAGGGGTACTATGGCTACACCTTC. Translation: CASSPQQGYYGYTF.

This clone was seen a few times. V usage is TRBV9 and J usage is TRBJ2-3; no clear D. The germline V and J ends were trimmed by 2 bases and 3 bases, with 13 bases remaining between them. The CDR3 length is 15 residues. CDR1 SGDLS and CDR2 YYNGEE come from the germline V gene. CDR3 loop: CASSVSPVATDTQYF. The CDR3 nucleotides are TGTGCCAGCAGCGTGTCCCCCGTGGCGACAGATACGCAGTATTTT.

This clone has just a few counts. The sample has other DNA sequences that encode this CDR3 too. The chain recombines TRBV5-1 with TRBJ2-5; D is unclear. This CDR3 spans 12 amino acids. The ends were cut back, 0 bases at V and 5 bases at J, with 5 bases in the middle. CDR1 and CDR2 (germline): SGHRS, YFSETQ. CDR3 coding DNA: TGCGCCAGCAGCTTGGCCGGGGAGACCCAGTACTTC. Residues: CASSLAGETQYF.

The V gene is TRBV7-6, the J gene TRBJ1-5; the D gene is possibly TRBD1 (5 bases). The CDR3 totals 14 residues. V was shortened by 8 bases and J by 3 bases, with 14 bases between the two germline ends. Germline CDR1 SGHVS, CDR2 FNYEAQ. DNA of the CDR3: TGTGCCAGCTCGGGTGGGACCCACAATCAGCCCCAGCATTTT. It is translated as CASSGGTHNQPQHF. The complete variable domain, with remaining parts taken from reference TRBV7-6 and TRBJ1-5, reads GAGVSQSPRYKVTKRGQDVALRCDPISGHVSLYWYRQALGQGPEFLTYFNYEAQQDKSGLPNDRFSAERPEGSISTLTIQRTEQRDSAMYRCASSGGTHNQPQHFGDGTRLSIL.

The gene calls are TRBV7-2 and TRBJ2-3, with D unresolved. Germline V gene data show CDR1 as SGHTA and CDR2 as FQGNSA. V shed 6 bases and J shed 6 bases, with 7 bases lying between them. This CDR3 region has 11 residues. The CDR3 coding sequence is TGTGCCAGCAGGGGTCTGGATACGCAGTATTTT. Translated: CASRGLDTQYF.

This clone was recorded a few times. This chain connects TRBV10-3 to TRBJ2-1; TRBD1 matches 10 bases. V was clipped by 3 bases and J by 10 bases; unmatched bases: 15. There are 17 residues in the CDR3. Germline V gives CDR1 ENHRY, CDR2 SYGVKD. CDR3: CAISEHRTTGQGGEQFF. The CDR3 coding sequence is TGTGCCATCAGTGAACACCGCACAACCGGACAGGGGGGCGAGCAGTTCTTC.

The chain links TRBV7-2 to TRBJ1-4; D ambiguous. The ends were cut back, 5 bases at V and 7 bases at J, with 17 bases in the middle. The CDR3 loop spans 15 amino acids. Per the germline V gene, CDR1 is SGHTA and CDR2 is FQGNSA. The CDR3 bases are TGTGCCAGCAGCCGGATTGTGTCGTCGGTTGAAAAACTGTTTTTT. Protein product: CASSRIVSSVEKLFF.

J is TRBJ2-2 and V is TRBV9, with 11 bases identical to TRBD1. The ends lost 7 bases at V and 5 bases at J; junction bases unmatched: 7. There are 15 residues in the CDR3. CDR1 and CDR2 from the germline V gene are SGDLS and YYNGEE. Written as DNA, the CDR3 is TGTGCCAGCGGCACCGGGACAGGGGGAACCGGGGAGCTGTTTTTT. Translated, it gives CASGTGTGGTGELFF. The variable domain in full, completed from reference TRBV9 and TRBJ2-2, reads DSGVTQTPKHLITATGQRVTLRCSPRSGDLSVYWYQQSLDQGLQFLIQYYNGEERAKGNILERFSAQQFPDLHSELNLSSLELGDSALYFCASGTGTGGTGELFFGEGSRLTVL.